This T cell receptor (beta chain) appears in the sequencing data of a study of CD8 T cells in ankylosing spondylitis (dated by TCRdb to 2017 to 2019). Some background on the complete study: The study set out to find disease-linked TCR variants by profiling T cell receptor beta repertoires in ankylosing spondylitis patients and healthy donors. In total, the full study cohort was made up of roughly 110 healthy donors and 20 to 25 ankylosing spondylitis patients. Peripheral blood was sampled, and synovial fluid was additionally collected from ankylosing spondylitis patients.

There are many counts of this clonotype. This clone's antigen is unknown. The junction departs from germline at one end; a sequencing error may be responsible. The CDR3 numbers 18 residues from cysteine through phenylalanine. The sequence is cut down to CDR3 DNA, 54 bases in frame from base 1. Looking up the germline V gene (reference sequence) yields CDR1 SSHAT and CDR2 FNYEAQ. Sequencing used an Illumina HiSeq 2500. TCR beta libraries were prepared by quantitative 5'-RACE with molecular barcodes. The authors' pipeline ran thus. To identify disease-linked TCR variants, a new computational method was used, one built on a probabilistic model of VDJ rearrangement. TCRdb took the public reads, trimmed them with fastp at Q25, ran MiXCR for clone calling and kept in-frame beta chains. Rows merge per CDR3 protein into single entries with the most common DNA and genes. These V and J calls derive from TCRdb rather than the authors' analysis. The sample records 200,000 or so distinct CDR3 sequences, around 24% of which are singletons. Under 8% of the sample comes from the top ten.

General study outcomes and caveats: Some of the motif variants had been reported before in the synovial fluid and blood of reactive arthritis patients, a finding that suggests common disease-initiation mechanisms. The disease-linked clones were reported to be significantly enriched in matched synovial fluid samples from ankylosing spondylitis patients. A CD8+ phenotype was shown by the disease-linked clones, which were found at relatively low frequencies in peripheral blood. Blood from ankylosing spondylitis patients appeared to be characterized by a TCR beta motif made up of under ten highly homologous amino acid variants.

Sequences were obtained from blood, either unsorted or a sorted T cell fraction (not recorded which). The chain is encoded by TRBV7-7 joined to TRBJ2-6; 7 junctional bases match TRBD1. This receptor was obtained from a male donor with ankylosing spondylitis or in good health (not recorded which). DNA sequence: TGTGCTAGCAGCCACCGGGACAGATTAAGCTCTGGGGCCAACGTCCTGACTTTC. Translated, this gives CASSHRDRLSSGANVLTF. The variable domain in full, with residues beyond the CDR3 obtained from the reference TRBV7-7 and TRBJ2-6 genes, is GAGVSQSPRYKVTKRGQDVTLRCDPISSHATLYWYQQALGQGPEFLTYFNYEAQPDKSGLPSDRFSAERPEGSISTLTIQRTEQRDSAMYRCASSHRDRLSSGANVLTFGAGSRLTVL.